A single sample gave rise to the 12 T cell receptor beta chains below, sequenced in a study of early T cells in non-severe SARS-CoV-2 infection. TCRdb ran MiXCR on the 5' RACE reads and lists one entry per CDR3 protein. Of about 49,000 distinct CDR3 sequences in the sample, about 6.5% are singletons; the top ten hold about 3%. Sequencing was performed on whole blood, taken at baseline. The receptor set was obtained from an adult who was a healthcare worker with PCR-confirmed SARS-CoV-2 infection or an uninfected control (not recorded which).

This clonotype was counted between two and nine times. V and J are TRBV6-2 or TRBV6-3 and TRBJ1-5; 9 bases map to TRBD1. The trim removed 6 bases at V and 4 bases at J, leaving 7 bases unmatched. The germline gives CDR1 MNHEY, CDR2 SVGEGT. The CDR3 is made up of 15 amino acids. This CDR3 reads CASSRPGQGNQPQHF. DNA for the CDR3: TGTGCCAGCAGCAGGCCGGGACAGGGTAATCAGCCCCAGCATTTT.

The chain uses TRBV12-3 or TRBV12-4 and TRBJ2-7; D gene ambiguous. V lost 1 base, J lost 2 bases, and 9 bases lay in between. This CDR3 contains 14 residues. Written as DNA, the CDR3 is TGTGCCAGCAGTTTAGGGGCTAGTACCTACGAGCAGTACTTC. Amino acid sequence: CASSLGASTYEQYF.

This clonotype appeared a few times. This chain links TRBV7-2 with TRBJ1-2; 12 bases align to TRBD1. In germline, CDR1 is SGHTA, CDR2 FQGNSA. The CDR3 contains 16 residues. J lost 8 bases, V lost 3 bases, and 10 bases had no gene match. In DNA, the CDR3 is TGTGCCAGCAGCTTGGGACAGGGGGCGAACCTTGGCGGCTACACCTTC. Protein: CASSLGQGANLGGYTF.

The chain carries TRBV27 and TRBJ1-2; 11 positions match TRBD1. V gave up 4 bases and J gave up 6 bases; unmatched junction bases: 10. CDR1 is MNHEY and CDR2 is SMNVEV in the germline V gene (reference sequence). The CDR3 sequence is 16 residues long. The DNA for the CDR3 is TGTGCCAGCAGTTGGACAGGGGGCTTGGAGAAAAATGGCTACACCTTC. Residues: CASSWTGGLEKNGYTF.

The chain carries TRBV27 and TRBJ1-1; D unresolved. CDR3 size: 15 residues. V was clipped by 0 bases and J by 1 base, with 9 bases between them. Germline-derived CDR1 and CDR2 are MNHEY and SMNVEV (reference sequence). The CDR3 here is CASSLSRAGNTEAFF. CDR3 DNA: TGTGCCAGCAGTTTATCGCGGGCAGGGAACACTGAAGCTTTCTTT.

This clonotype has a handful of counts. The chain couples TRBV4-3 to TRBJ1-3; D is ambiguous. V was pared by 1 base and J by 0 bases, with 4 bases between. Germline V CDR1 and CDR2: LGHNA, YSLEER. The CDR3 has 14 residues. The CDR3 sequence: CASSQAPSGNTIYF. CDR3 DNA sequence: TGCGCCAGCAGCCAAGCGCCCTCTGGAAACACCATATATTTT.

This clonotype was found many times. The chain recombines TRBV18 with TRBJ1-6, with D perhaps TRBD1 (6 bases). Germline V gene sequence: CDR1 KGHSH, CDR2 LQKENI. Trimming shortened V by 3 bases and J by 8 bases, and 17 bases separated the two germline ends. The CDR3 length is 16 residues. The CDR3, as DNA: TGTGCCAGCTCACCCACCAGGGGCCCGGAATATTCACCCCTCCACTTT. Translated, it gives CASSPTRGPEYSPLHF.

This clonotype appeared a few times. The gene calls are TRBV6-5 and TRBJ2-1; 10 bases match TRBD1. Losses at the gene ends were 3 bases for V and 7 bases for J; bases not matched to a gene: 6. CDR3 length: 15 residues. The V gene's germline CDR1 is MNHEY and CDR2 SVGAGI. This CDR3 reads CASSYVGTGENEQFF. The CDR3 coding sequence is TGTGCCAGCAGTTATGTAGGGACAGGGGAGAATGAGCAGTTCTTC.

This clonotype was found many times. The chain is built from TRBV21-1 and TRBJ2-7. TRBV21-1 is reported as a pseudogene. The CDR3 contains 17 residues. CDR3 nucleotide sequence: TGTGCCAGCAGCAAAGGGAAGGAGACACCCGACGATTACGAGCAGTACTTC. This codes for CASSKGKETPDDYEQYF.

This clonotype has a count of ten or more. The chain couples TRBV11-2 to TRBJ2-3; D unresolved. The CDR3 is 12 amino acids. CDR1 is SGHAT and CDR2 is FQNNGV in the germline V gene. V was cut by 3 bases and J by 6 bases, with 7 bases left in between. CDR3 coding DNA: TGTGCCAGCAGCTTGGGCCCGGATACGCAGTATTTT. It specifies CASSLGPDTQYF.

J is TRBJ2-5 and V is TRBV6-6, with TRBD1 as a possible D gene (6 bases). The V gene lost 5 bases and the J gene lost 0 bases, with 19 bases spanning the gap. Germline V gene lookup returns CDR1 MNHNY and CDR2 SVGAGI (reference sequence). There are 17 residues in the CDR3. The CDR3 region has the DNA TGTGCCAGCAGTGACCCTTCAGGGCAGGGGTACCAAGAGACCCAGTACTTC. Encoded protein: CASSDPSGQGYQETQYF.

There are a few counts of this clonotype. V is TRBV12-3 or TRBV12-4 and J is TRBJ1-2; possible D gene TRBD1, 6 bases. Trimming cost V 7 bases and J 2 bases, with 14 bases left between them. The CDR3 spans 14 residues. The CDR3, as DNA: TGTGCCAGCACCCCGACAGGCCACAACTATGGCTACACCTTC. This translates into CASTPTGHNYGYTF.